Below, 11 T cell receptor beta chains from the same sample are listed, as sequenced in a study of early T cells in non-severe SARS-CoV-2 infection (dated by TCRdb to about 2021). The protocol used for the library was 5' RACE. Sequencing instrument: NextSeq 500. TCRdb reprocessed the public reads (quality trimming at Q25 with fastp, clone calling with MiXCR) and kept in-frame beta chains. Merged by CDR3 protein, the rows form single entries marked with the most common genes and DNA. Here the sample has roughly 75,000 distinct CDR3 sequences; around 9.9% occur a single time. The ten largest account for 4.8% of the sample. Sequenced input: whole blood. All receptors come from an adult who was a healthcare worker with PCR-confirmed SARS-CoV-2 infection or an uninfected control (not recorded which).

This clonotype has ten or more counts. The V call is TRBV20-1, the J call TRBJ2-1; 13 nucleotides match TRBD2. J was trimmed by 3 bases and V by 5 bases; bases with no gene match: 13. The CDR3 is made up of 18 amino acids. Germline V gene sequence: CDR1 DFQATT, CDR2 SNEGSKA (reference sequence). The chain's CDR3 is CSAEAGLAGEFLYNEQFF. As DNA, the CDR3 is TGCAGTGCTGAAGCAGGACTAGCGGGAGAGTTCCTCTACAATGAGCAGTTCTTC.

This clonotype was seen at least ten times. The chain combines TRBV28 with TRBJ2-6, with D perhaps TRBD2 (6 bases). Germline CDR1 is MDHEN and CDR2 is SYDVKM. There are 17 residues in the CDR3. V lost 2 bases to trimming and J lost 0 bases, with 11 bases between them. CDR3 in DNA: TGTGCCAGCAGTTTAATAGCGGAAATCTCTGGGGCCAACGTCCTGACTTTC. Protein sequence: CASSLIAEISGANVLTF.

This clonotype was recorded at least ten times. V is TRBV5-1 and J is TRBJ2-7; 8 bases are shared with TRBD2. The CDR3 spans 15 residues. The V gene's germline CDR1 is SGHRS and CDR2 YFSETQ. V shed 3 bases, J shed 4 bases, and the junction held 9 bases outside the gene matches. CDR3 in amino acids: CASSSWSGSGYEQYF. Written as DNA, the CDR3 is TGCGCCAGCAGCTCATGGAGCGGGAGCGGATACGAGCAGTACTTC.

The chain couples TRBV20-1 to TRBJ2-3; 10 bases map to TRBD1. This CDR3 spans 15 amino acids. Germline CDR1 DFQATT, CDR2 SNEGSKA (reference sequence). The J segment lost 4 bases and the V segment lost 3 bases, leaving 7 bases of the junction unmatched. Written as DNA, the CDR3 is TGCAGTGCTAGGTCCGGGACAGGGGTTGCAGATACGCAGTATTTT. It specifies CSARSGTGVADTQYF.

J is TRBJ2-4 and V is TRBV7-9; D is unresolved. V was clipped by 7 bases and J by 7 bases, with 20 bases between them. The germline V gene encodes CDR1 SEHNR and CDR2 FQNEAQ (reference sequence). This CDR3 has 15 residues. The CDR3 loop reads CASMSLNSPTNIQYF. In DNA form, the CDR3 reads TGTGCCAGCATGTCCTTGAACAGTCCGACGAACATTCAGTACTTC.

This clonotype was observed at least ten times. The chain combines TRBV28 with TRBJ2-7, with TRBD1 as a possible D gene (5 bases). The germline V gene has CDR1 MDHEN and CDR2 SYDVKM. CDR3 length: 13 amino acids. Trimming left V 3 bases short and J 2 bases short, with 8 bases between. CDR3 sequence: CASSFRVPYEQYF. The CDR3 DNA reads as TGTGCCAGCAGTTTCAGGGTGCCCTACGAGCAGTACTTC.

In its sample, this clonotype was seen many times. The rearrangement joins TRBV7-8 to TRBJ2-2, with TRBD2 matching over 8 bases. J was trimmed by 3 bases and V by 5 bases; bases with no gene match: 5. CDR1 and CDR2 from the germline V gene are SGHVS and FQNEAQ. The CDR3 consists of 15 residues. The CDR3 is CASSQRLAYTGELFF. For the CDR3, the DNA is TGTGCCAGCAGCCAGAGACTAGCGTACACCGGGGAGCTGTTTTTT.

This clonotype was counted between two and nine times. CDR3 sequence (DNA): TGTGCCATCAGTCCTGGGGTTCTCTATAATTCACCCCTCCACTTT. This codes for CAISPGVLYNSPLHF. V gene TRBV10-3 combines with J gene TRBJ1-6; D is ambiguous. CDR3 size: 15 residues. Germline V gives CDR1 ENHRY, CDR2 SYGVKD. Trimming pared 5 bases from V and 3 bases from J, leaving 11 bases between.

This clonotype was detected ten times or more. This chain links TRBV7-2 with TRBJ2-7; D remains unclear. The CDR3 loop spans 15 amino acids. The ends were cut back, 5 bases at V and 2 bases at J, with 16 bases in the middle. CDR1 and CDR2 from the germline V gene are SGHTA and FQGNSA. The CDR3 coding sequence is TGTGCCAGCAGCCCCACGACCGGATATACCTACGAGCAGTACTTC. Translation: CASSPTTGYTYEQYF. Complete variable domain (other parts from reference TRBV7-2 and TRBJ2-7): GAGVSQSPSNKVTEKGKDVELRCDPISGHTALYWYRQSLGQGLEFLIYFQGNSAPDKSGLPSDRFSAERTGGSVSTLTIQRTQQEDSAVYLCASSPTTGYTYEQYFGPGTRLTVT.

This clonotype came up many times. The rearrangement uses TRBV10-2 and TRBJ2-3; 12 bases are a match to TRBD2. The CDR3 has 14 residues. V was clipped by 5 bases and J by 4 bases; unmatched bases: 1. The V gene's germline CDR1 is WSHSY and CDR2 SAAADI. The CDR3 protein is CASSPSGRADTQYF. CDR3 nucleotides: TGCGCCAGCAGTCCTAGCGGGAGGGCAGATACGCAGTATTTT.

This clonotype was counted ten times or more. The chain links TRBV12-3 or TRBV12-4 to TRBJ2-5; no definite D call. Trimming shortened V by 7 bases and J by 5 bases, and 17 bases separated the two germline ends. The CDR3 spans 14 residues. The chain's CDR3 is CASTGGRRTETQYF. In DNA, the CDR3 is TGTGCCAGCACCGGCGGCCGTAGGACCGAGACCCAGTACTTC.